The clone carrying this T cell receptor beta chain was recorded at least ten times. Its antigen is still unknown. It was with unique molecular identifiers that the TCRbeta library was prepared. TCRdb recomputed calls from the PCR reads with MiXCR, one row per CDR3 protein. This table has approximately 300,000 distinct CDR3 sequences, around 10% appearing once. The sample comes from a study of T-cell reconstitution after alpha-beta-depleted transplantation in children. Study-level results: Elevated TCRbeta diversity at day 60 was traced, in some patients, to surviving recipient T cells and thymic progenitors. After transplant, at about two months, alpha-beta T cells were reportedly derived from several hundred expanded graft clones. T-cell counts and diversity were attributed mostly to newly produced T cells one year after transplant.

Trimming took 0 bases from V and 11 from J, leaving 11 bases between them. CDR3 size: 12 residues. Germline V CDR1 and CDR2: SQVTM, ANQGSEA. The sequence was obtained from a boy in the first two years of life with acute myeloid leukemia, due to receive a stem cell transplant. The sequenced sample was PBMCs, obtained before TCRalphabeta/CD19-depleted stem cell transplant. The genes are TRBV29-1 and TRBJ1-5, with D perhaps matching TRBD1 (5 bases). CDR3 sequence: CSVEETEGSQHF. In DNA form, the CDR3 reads TGCAGCGTTGAAGAAACGGAGGGGTCCCAGCATTTT.